The 32 T cell receptor beta chains listed next were all sequenced from one sample in a study of T cell responses to AZD1222 COVID-19 vaccine. Repertoires were generated with immunoSEQ multiplex PCR, while TCRdb's copy carries only in-frame clones and drops some. The repertoire holds about 120,000 clones, with approximately 90% as singletons. The sample was peripheral blood, taken on day 0 of AZD1222 vaccination. The receptor source for this set is an adult in good health.

The genes are TRBV2 and TRBJ2-7; 8 bases are a match to TRBD2. V dropped 0 bases and J dropped 4; count of bases not matched to a gene: 8. CDR1 and CDR2 from the germline V gene are SNHLY and FYNNEI. This CDR3 region has 16 residues. The CDR3 is CASSEALGSGVYEQYF. The CDR3 DNA follows: TGTGCCAGCAGTGAAGCCTTGGGTAGCGGGGTGTACGAGCAGTACTTC.

V gene TRBV4-2 combines with J gene TRBJ1-4, with TRBD1 as a possible D gene (6 bases). The V and J ends lost 1 base and 8 bases respectively, with 17 bases between them. CDR1 is LGHNA and CDR2 is YNFKEQ in the germline V gene. The CDR3 has 16 amino acids. The chain's CDR3 is CASSQAGAGVEEKLFF. The CDR3 DNA reads as TGTGCCAGCAGCCAAGCGGGGGCAGGGGTGGAGGAAAAACTGTTTTTT.

This clone was found a few times. The chain has TRBV27 and TRBJ2-1; D remains unclear. Trimming left V 6 bases short and J 4 bases short, with 10 bases between. Germline V CDR1 and CDR2: MNHEY, SMNVEV (reference sequence). This CDR3 is built from 13 residues. CDR3: CASSPGWYNEQFF. The CDR3 bases are TGTGCCAGCAGCCCGGGCTGGTACAATGAGCAGTTCTTC.

The CDR3 bases are TGTGCCAGCAGCCCTTCTAGCGGCACCGGGGAGCTGTTTTTT. This encodes CASSPSSGTGELFF. The J gene is TRBJ2-2, the V gene TRBV3-1 (or the pseudogene TRBV3-2), with 7 bases lining up with TRBD2. V shed 4 bases and J 4 bases; nucleotides not matched to a gene: 3. Germline V gene data show CDR1 as LGHDT and CDR2 as YNNKEL (reference sequence). CDR3 length equals 14 residues.

The gene calls are TRBV19 and TRBJ1-1, with unresolved D. Looked up from germline, CDR1 is LNHDA and CDR2 is SQIVND (reference sequence). The CDR3 length is 14 residues. V shed 5 bases and J shed 0 bases, with 10 bases lying between them. The CDR3 here is CASSVPGLNTEAFF. The CDR3 DNA sequence: TGTGCCAGTAGTGTACCTGGGTTGAACACTGAAGCTTTCTTT.

The rearrangement links TRBV3-1 (or the pseudogene TRBV3-2) to TRBJ1-1; no definite D call. Trimming shortened V by 3 bases and J by 8 bases, and 10 bases separated the two germline ends. Germline V gene lookup returns CDR1 LGHDT and CDR2 YNNKEL (reference sequence). The CDR3 runs 12 residues. CDR3 nucleotide sequence: TGTGCCAGCAGCCAGGGGAGTAGGGAAGCTTTCTTT. It encodes CASSQGSREAFF.

The rearrangement joins TRBV2 to TRBJ2-7; D unresolved. Germline-derived CDR1 and CDR2 are SNHLY and FYNNEI. This CDR3 contains 15 residues. V was trimmed by 2 bases and J by 2 bases, leaving 13 bases between them. CDR3 in DNA: TGTGCCAGCAGTGAACCCCAGGTTCGCCCCTACGAGCAGTACTTC. Its translation is CASSEPQVRPYEQYF.

The V call is TRBV18, the J call TRBJ2-5, with unresolved D. Trimming left V 3 bases short and J 1 base short, with 9 bases between. Germline V gene sequence: CDR1 KGHSH, CDR2 LQKENI. The CDR3 extends over 14 amino acids. The CDR3 sequence is CASSPGIGQETQYF. The CDR3 DNA reads TGTGCCAGCTCACCGGGCATAGGCCAAGAGACCCAGTACTTC.

This chain uses TRBV6-5 with TRBJ1-1; tentatively, D is TRBD1 (5 bases). Trimming took off 6 bases at V and 1 base at J, with 12 bases between the two ends. The CDR3 has 14 residues. CDR1 is MNHEY and CDR2 is SVGAGI in the germline V gene. In nucleotides, the CDR3 is TGTGCCAGCAGCCGTCCGGGGGGGAACACTGAAGCTTTCTTT. Its translation is CASSRPGGNTEAFF.

The chain recombines TRBV7-3 with TRBJ2-2; D not certain. CDR3 size: 13 residues. Looked up from germline, CDR1 is SGHTA and CDR2 is FQGTGA. Trimming took off 5 bases at V and 7 bases at J, with 11 bases between the two ends. The CDR3 sequence: CASSPQLDGELFF. The CDR3 bases are TGTGCCAGCAGCCCCCAACTGGACGGGGAGCTGTTTTTT.

The chain uses TRBV7-3 and TRBJ2-7, with 10 bases fitting TRBD1. CDR1 and CDR2 from the germline V gene are SGHTA and FQGTGA. This CDR3 comprises 15 residues. The junction had 7 bases not matched to a gene; V was cut back by 5 bases and J by 3 bases. The CDR3 DNA sequence: TGTGCCAGCAGCCGTGGGGGACAGGGGCTCTACGAGCAGTACTTC. It is translated as CASSRGGQGLYEQYF.

The CDR3 here is CASSQGSGGYGEQYF. The CDR3 nucleotides are TGTGCCAGCAGCCAAGGGAGCGGGGGGTATGGAGAGCAGTACTTC. The chain recombines TRBV3-1 (or the pseudogene TRBV3-2) with TRBJ2-7; TRBD2 matches 9 bases. Germline V gene lookup returns CDR1 LGHDT and CDR2 YNNKEL (reference sequence). CDR3 length equals 15 residues. V lost 1 base to trimming and J lost 7 bases; unmatched junction nucleotides: 8.

The gene calls are TRBV7-2 and TRBJ1-2; possible D gene TRBD1, 5 bases. This CDR3 spans 13 amino acids. Germline values: CDR1 SGHTA, CDR2 FQGNSA. V was trimmed by 2 bases and J by 7 bases, leaving 11 bases between them. CDR3 protein: CASSLIRGVGYTF. In DNA, the CDR3 is TGTGCCAGCAGCTTAATAAGGGGCGTTGGCTACACCTTC.

The rearrangement links TRBV28 to TRBJ1-2; D remains unclear. The germline gives CDR1 MDHEN, CDR2 SYDVKM. CDR3 size: 13 residues. Between the trimmed V and J ends, which lost 7 bases and 3 bases, there was a span of 12 bases. The CDR3 here is CASKRPGDYGYTF. The CDR3 DNA sequence: TGTGCCAGCAAGAGACCTGGGGACTATGGCTACACCTTC.

The chain links TRBV7-3 to TRBJ1-1; D remains ambiguous. The V gene lost 4 bases and the J gene lost 0 bases, with 30 bases spanning the gap. The CDR3 is 21 amino acids. Germline V gene data show CDR1 as SGHTA and CDR2 as FQGTGA. CDR3 nucleotides: TGTGCCAGCAGCTGCGCCTCCGTCCAAATTTGCTCTCCCCGGATGAACACTGAAGCTTTCTTT. Translated: CASSCASVQICSPRMNTEAFF.

This clone has a single count. The CDR3, as DNA: TGTGCCAGCAGTCTACAAACAGGCGAGACCCAGTACTTC. It encodes CASSLQTGETQYF. This chain uses TRBV12-3 or TRBV12-4 with TRBJ2-5; D may be TRBD1 (5 bases). The CDR3 totals 13 residues. Trimming cost V 5 bases and J 5 bases, with 12 bases left between them.

This chain uses TRBV2 with TRBJ2-5; 10 bases match TRBD2. This CDR3 contains 12 residues. Per the germline V gene, CDR1 is SNHLY and CDR2 is FYNNEI. After removal of 8 bases from V and 5 bases from J, the junction contained 2 bases not matched to a gene. Here the CDR3 reads CASGSGGETQYF. For the CDR3, the DNA is TGTGCCAGCGGTAGCGGGGGGGAGACCCAGTACTTC.

This clone was seen only once. The CDR3 loop is CASSHRDRVSTDTQYF. The CDR3 nucleotides read TGTGCCAGCTCACACAGGGACAGGGTTAGCACAGATACGCAGTATTTT. V is TRBV18 and J is TRBJ2-3; 9 bases align to TRBD1. The V gene's germline CDR1 is KGHSH and CDR2 LQKENI. CDR3 length equals 16 residues. V shed 4 bases and J 0 bases; nucleotides not matched to a gene: 5.

This rearrangement joins TRBV7-9 to TRBJ1-4, with D perhaps TRBD1 (5 bases). This CDR3 region has 16 residues. The germline CDR1 and CDR2 sequences are SEHNR and FQNEAQ (reference sequence). V lost 2 bases to trimming and J lost 4 bases, with 14 bases between them. CDR3 loop: CASSLNSGGNNEKLFF. CDR3 nucleotide sequence: TGTGCCAGCAGCTTAAATTCGGGGGGAAATAATGAAAAACTGTTTTTT.

J is TRBJ1-1 and V is TRBV7-2, with D uncertain. The CDR3 totals 15 residues. Germline V gene data show CDR1 as SGHTA and CDR2 as FQGNSA. Trimming took off 3 bases at V and 0 bases at J, with 11 bases between the two ends. CDR3 residues: CASSFTGNMNTEAFF. DNA of the CDR3: TGTGCCAGCAGCTTCACCGGGAATATGAACACTGAAGCTTTCTTT.

The chain uses TRBV3-1 (or the pseudogene TRBV3-2) and TRBJ2-5; a possible D gene is TRBD2 (5 bases). The CDR3 extends over 16 amino acids. V was cut by 0 bases and J by 1 base, with 12 bases left in between. Germline V gene sequence: CDR1 LGHDT, CDR2 YNNKEL (reference sequence). The CDR3 nucleotides read TGTGCCAGCAGCCAAGATCGGGGTGTGACCCAAGAGACCCAGTACTTC. Its translation is CASSQDRGVTQETQYF.

V is TRBV4-2 and J is TRBJ1-2; no clear D gene. V was cut by 0 bases and J by 4 bases, with 3 bases left in between. From germline, CDR1 is LGHNA and CDR2 YNFKEQ. The CDR3 runs 12 residues. The CDR3 region has the DNA TGTGCCAGCAGCCAAGACAGCTATGGCTACACCTTC. The encoded protein is CASSQDSYGYTF.

The CDR3: CASSQTEGARETQYF. CDR3 in DNA: TGTGCCAGCAGCCAAACGGAAGGGGCCCGAGAGACCCAGTACTTC. The V and J genes are TRBV3-1 (or the pseudogene TRBV3-2) and TRBJ2-5; possibly TRBD1 for D (5 bases). Germline CDR1 is LGHDT and CDR2 is YNNKEL (reference sequence). The CDR3 sequence is 15 residues long. V was cut by 2 bases and J by 4 bases, with 14 bases left in between.

V is TRBV19 and J is TRBJ2-6; TRBD1 matches at 9 bases. The CDR3 sequence is 16 residues long. Trimming at V came to 10 bases and at J to 1 base, leaving 8 bases not matched to a gene. Germline assignment: CDR1 LNHDA and CDR2 SQIVND (reference sequence). The DNA of the CDR3 is TGTGCCACGCACTTTGGGACAGGGTCTGGGGCCAACGTCCTGACTTTC. Protein: CATHFGTGSGANVLTF. The full variable domain, completed using reference TRBV19 and TRBJ2-6, is DGGITQSPKYLFRKEGQNVTLSCEQNLNHDAMYWYRQDPGQGLRLIYYSQIVNDFQKGDIAEGYSVSREKKESFPLTVTSAQKNPTAFYLCATHFGTGSGANVLTFGAGSRLTVL.

This sequence joins TRBV9 and TRBJ2-7; D might be TRBD2 (6 bases). This CDR3 has 15 amino acids. V gave up 0 bases and J gave up 7 bases, with 17 bases separating them. The germline gives CDR1 SGDLS, CDR2 YYNGEE. Here the CDR3 DNA reads TGTGCCAGCAGCGTAGGCTTCGGGAGAGGGGTTGAGCAGTACTTC. It specifies CASSVGFGRGVEQYF.

V is TRBV6-2 or TRBV6-3 and J is TRBJ2-2, with a weak D call TRBD2 (6 bases). CDR1 is MNHEY and CDR2 is SVGEGT in the germline V gene. V was pared by 2 bases and J by 7 bases, with 14 bases between. The CDR3 has 15 residues. The DNA of the CDR3 is TGTGCCAGCAGTTACGAGGGAGGCTCGGTCGGGGAGCTGTTTTTT. Translating it yields CASSYEGGSVGELFF.

The CDR3 DNA reads TGTGCCAGCAGCTTGACTACCCCCTACGAGCAGTACTTC. Translated, it gives CASSLTTPYEQYF. V usage is TRBV12-3 or TRBV12-4 and J usage is TRBJ2-7; weak D call: TRBD2 (5 bases). Between the trimmed V and J ends, which lost 6 bases and 2 bases, there was a span of 11 bases. The CDR3 covers 13 residues.

The gene calls are TRBV6-5 and TRBJ1-5; D not resolved. CDR3 length: 13 residues. The germline CDR1 and CDR2 sequences are MNHEY and SVGAGI. V was cut by 6 bases and J by 6 bases, with 12 bases left in between. DNA for the CDR3: TGTGCCAGCAGCTTAATGGGGAGTCAGCCCCAGCATTTT. Encoded protein: CASSLMGSQPQHF.

V usage is TRBV7-8 and J usage is TRBJ1-2; possible D gene TRBD1, 6 bases. V was clipped by 4 bases and J by 4 bases, with 13 bases between them. Germline V gives CDR1 SGHVS, CDR2 FQNEAQ. The CDR3 has 14 residues. The CDR3: CASSSVSGAYGYTF. As DNA, the CDR3 is TGTGCCAGCAGCTCAGTGTCGGGGGCCTATGGCTACACCTTC. Drawing the rest from reference TRBV7-8 and TRBJ1-2, the complete variable domain is GAGVSQSPRYKVAKRGQDVALRCDPISGHVSLFWYQQALGQGPEFLTYFQNEAQLDKSGLPSDRFFAERPEGSVSTLKIQRTQQEDSAVYLCASSSVSGAYGYTFGSGTRLTVV.

This clone was recorded once. V usage is TRBV7-2 and J usage is TRBJ1-2, with TRBD1 matching 10 bases. The junction had 6 bases not matched to a gene; V was cut back by 4 bases and J by 7 bases. The CDR3 has 14 amino acids. Germline loops: CDR1 SGHTA, CDR2 FQGNSA. CDR3 sequence (DNA): TGTGCCAGCAGCTCCAGGACAGGGGGGGGTGGCTACACCTTC. The encoded protein is CASSSRTGGGGYTF.

This chain uses TRBV7-8 with TRBJ2-5, with D possibly TRBD2 on 5 matching bases. This CDR3 is 14 amino acids long. Trimming removed 4 bases at V and 2 bases at J, with 11 bases between. CDR1 is SGHVS and CDR2 is FQNEAQ in the germline V gene. DNA for the CDR3: TGTGCCAGCAGCTGGACTCGAACGCAAGAGACCCAGTACTTC. It encodes CASSWTRTQETQYF.

The chain joins TRBV25-1 to TRBJ1-2; 8 bases map to TRBD1. CDR1 is MGHDK, CDR2 SYGVNS, per germline. This CDR3 contains 17 residues. After removal of 2 bases from V and 4 bases from J, the junction contained 12 bases not matched to a gene. CDR3 coding DNA: TGTGCCAGCAGTGAACAGGGGGGACAGGCGGTCGGCTATGGCTACACCTTC. This encodes CASSEQGGQAVGYGYTF.